The 21 T cell receptor beta chains in this list originate from one sample, sequenced in a study of a mutant IDH1 vaccine in newly diagnosed glioma. Their specific antigens are unknown. Profiled with immunoSEQ multiplex PCR; TCRdb holds only in-frame clones, not every one. There are roughly 50,000 clones in the sample; 70% to 85% occur only once, and 4.9% lies in the top ten. Time point of the sample: week 47, end of study. The vaccine gave 300 ug of a 20-mer mutant IDH1 peptide subcutaneously per dose. The material sequenced was PBMCs, taken from a glioma patient whose treatment included an IDH1 peptide vaccine. The source of these receptors is a woman aged 40 to 50 with glioma. Some clones in this sample may be carry-over from other donors' samples.

The chain uses TRBV6-1 and TRBJ2-3; D remains ambiguous. Germline V CDR1 and CDR2: MNHNS, SASEGT. V gave up 3 bases and J gave up 6 bases, with 10 bases separating them. The CDR3 runs 13 residues. The CDR3 loop is CASSDLIPDTQYF. Here the CDR3 DNA reads TGTGCCAGCAGTGACCTCATTCCCGATACGCAGTATTTT.

The chain couples TRBV29-1 to TRBJ1-1; D is unclear. Germline CDR1 SQVTM, CDR2 ANQGSEA. The CDR3 is 14 amino acids. Trimming took 4 bases from V and 3 from J, leaving 15 bases between them. The CDR3 loop reads CSVGGWPRDTEAFF. The CDR3 DNA follows: TGCAGCGTTGGGGGATGGCCAAGGGACACTGAAGCTTTCTTT.

The J gene is TRBJ2-5, the V gene TRBV2, with 7 bases fitting TRBD1. The CDR3 consists of 13 residues. The V segment lost 5 bases and the J segment 7 bases; nucleotides outside the gene matches: 7. CDR1 is SNHLY and CDR2 is FYNNEI in the germline V gene. CDR3: CASSTGDYRTQYF. As DNA, the CDR3 is TGTGCCAGCAGTACAGGGGATTACCGGACCCAGTACTTC.

The rearrangement links TRBV12-2 to TRBJ2-7; the D segment call TRBD1 is taken from the table without a DNA check. TRBV12-2 is a pseudogene segment. The CDR3 is made up of 16 amino acids. CDR3 in DNA: TGTGCAAGTCGAAGCCTCAGGGGGTCCCCGCTGGGCGAGCAGTACTTC. This sequence encodes CASRSLRGSPLGEQYF.

V gene TRBV30 combines with J gene TRBJ1-2; D unresolved. Trimming shortened V by 8 bases and J by 7 bases, and 11 bases separated the two germline ends. This CDR3 region has 10 residues. Germline lookup yields CDR1 GTSNPN and CDR2 SVGIG (reference sequence). The CDR3 bases are TGTGCCAGCCCTGTGGGTGGCTACACCTTC. It translates to CASPVGGYTF. Based on the CDR3 plus reference TRBV30 and TRBJ1-2, the full variable domain is SQTIHQWPATLVQPVGSPLSLECTVEGTSNPNLYWYRQAAGRGLQLLFYSVGIGQISSEVPQNLSASRPQDRQFILSSKKLLLSDSGFYLCASPVGGYTFGSGTRLTVV.

This clone occurred a few times. This sequence joins TRBV18 and TRBJ1-5; TRBD1 is a possible D gene (5 bases). The germline CDR1 and CDR2 sequences are KGHSH and LQKENI. The CDR3 runs to 15 residues. V lost 3 bases to trimming and J lost 4 bases, with 13 bases between them. CDR3 sequence (DNA): TGTGCCAGCTCACCTCATAGGGGCCAAAATCAGCCCCAGCATTTT. Protein: CASSPHRGQNQPQHF.

The genes are TRBV19 and TRBJ1-1; D gene uncertain. The length of the CDR3 is 13 residues. Trimming left V 1 base short and J 5 bases short, with 8 bases between. Germline V gives CDR1 LNHDA, CDR2 SQIVND (reference sequence). CDR3 DNA sequence: TGTGCCAGTAGTATAGGTAGGCGGACTGAAGCTTTCTTT. It yields the protein CASSIGRRTEAFF.

The chain combines TRBV5-4 with TRBJ1-6, with D tentatively TRBD1 (5 bases). V lost 0 bases to trimming and J lost 7 bases, with 11 bases between them. In germline, CDR1 is SGHNT, CDR2 YYREEE (reference sequence). This CDR3 has 15 amino acids. The CDR3 here is CASSLEGPPNSPLHF. The CDR3 region has the DNA TGTGCCAGCAGCTTGGAGGGGCCCCCAAATTCACCCCTCCACTTT.

This clone was recorded a few times. V gene TRBV7-9 combines with J gene TRBJ2-7; maybe TRBD2 (6 bases). Germline V gene lookup returns CDR1 SEHNR and CDR2 FQNEAQ (reference sequence). Deletions cut 5 bases from V and 6 bases from J, with 20 bases between. The CDR3 runs to 15 residues. The chain's CDR3 is CASSPWRGDSGEQYF. The CDR3 DNA follows: TGTGCCAGCAGCCCATGGCGTGGGGACTCCGGCGAGCAGTACTTC.

This clone was counted between two and nine times. This chain joins TRBV6-5 and TRBJ1-5, with a weak D call TRBD1 (5 bases). Germline V CDR1 and CDR2: MNHEY, SVGAGI. Trimming shortened V by 4 bases and J by 4 bases, and 14 bases separated the two germline ends. The CDR3 is made up of 15 amino acids. The CDR3 sequence: CASSSLGERNQPQHF. CDR3 DNA sequence: TGTGCCAGCAGTTCCCTGGGGGAGCGGAATCAGCCCCAGCATTTT.

V gene TRBV5-1 combines with J gene TRBJ1-2; TRBD1 matches 8 bases. Germline assignment: CDR1 SGHRS and CDR2 YFSETQ. The CDR3 is 16 residues long. Trimming took 2 bases from V and 0 from J; bases not matched to a gene: 6. CDR3 sequence: CASSFQGAQANYGYTF. The CDR3 DNA is TGCGCCAGCAGCTTCCAGGGGGCTCAAGCTAACTATGGCTACACCTTC. Full variable domain (outside the CDR3, taken from reference TRBV5-1 and TRBJ1-2): KAGVTQTPRYLIKTRGQQVTLSCSPISGHRSVSWYQQTPGQGLQFLFEYFSETQRNKGNFPGRFSGRQFSNSRSEMNVSTLELGDSALYLCASSFQGAQANYGYTFGSGTRLTVV.

This clone occurred once. The chain joins TRBV7-2 to TRBJ2-7, with D possibly being TRBD2 (5 bases). The V end was cut by 1 base, the J end by 6 bases, with 10 bases between. The CDR3 covers 13 residues. The germline V gene encodes CDR1 SGHTA and CDR2 FQGNSA. The CDR3 bases are TGTGCCAGCAGCTTAGGTTACGGAGGCGAGCAGTACTTC. This translates into CASSLGYGGEQYF.

The V and J genes are TRBV10-3 and TRBJ2-7, with TRBD2 identical over 8 bases. There are 11 residues in the CDR3. CDR1 and CDR2 (germline): ENHRY, SYGVKD. Germline trimming cut 11 bases from V and 3 bases from J; bases unmatched to any gene: 3. The CDR3 DNA follows: TGTGCCTCGAGCGGGGGCTACGAGCAGTACTTC. Translated: CASSGGYEQYF.

V gene TRBV11-3 combines with J gene TRBJ2-6; D perhaps matches TRBD2 (6 bases). The CDR3 has 15 residues. V was cut by 1 base and J by 2 bases, with 6 bases left in between. Germline V gene data show CDR1 as SGHNT and CDR2 as YENEEA. The CDR3 DNA reads as TGTGCCAGCAGCTTAGGGGGGGCTGGGGCCAACGTCCTGACTTTC. Its translation is CASSLGGAGANVLTF.

The chain links TRBV7-9 to TRBJ1-1, with D possibly matching TRBD1 (6 bases). This CDR3 is built from 11 residues. V gave up 8 bases and J gave up 13 bases, with 17 bases separating them. Germline V CDR1 and CDR2: SEHNR, FQNEAQ (reference sequence). CDR3 protein: CASGGGTPSFF. The CDR3 region has the DNA TGTGCCAGCGGGGGGGGCACCCCAAGTTTCTTT.

The rearrangement links TRBV9 to TRBJ2-2, with D perhaps TRBD1 or TRBD2 (6 bases each). The ends were cut back, 0 bases at V and 4 bases at J, with 10 bases in the middle. The germline CDR1 and CDR2 sequences are SGDLS and YYNGEE. The CDR3 loop spans 15 amino acids. Written as DNA, the CDR3 is TGTGCCAGCAGCGTAGGGGGGGCGGTCACCGGGGAGCTGTTTTTT. This codes for CASSVGGAVTGELFF. The whole variable domain, filled in from reference TRBV9 and TRBJ2-2, reads DSGVTQTPKHLITATGQRVTLRCSPRSGDLSVYWYQQSLDQGLQFLIQYYNGEERAKGNILERFSAQQFPDLHSELNLSSLELGDSALYFCASSVGGAVTGELFFGEGSRLTVL.

The chain recombines TRBV18 with TRBJ1-2; possibly TRBD1 for D (5 bases). Germline V gene data show CDR1 as KGHSH and CDR2 as LQKENI. This CDR3 comprises 16 residues. Trimming left V 1 base short and J 2 bases short, with 14 bases between. The CDR3 DNA reads as TGTGCCAGCTCACCACTACAGGTTACTGCCAACTATGGCTACACCTTC. This gives the protein CASSPLQVTANYGYTF.

The chain combines TRBV10-1 with TRBJ1-2; 8 positions agree with TRBD1. There are 13 residues in the CDR3. CDR1 WNHNN and CDR2 SYGVQD come from the germline V gene (reference sequence). V lost 6 bases and J lost 4; bases outside the gene matches: 4. The CDR3 sequence is CASSPGTGYGYTF. CDR3 nucleotide sequence: TGCGCCAGCAGCCCCGGGACAGGCTATGGCTACACCTTC.

The CDR3 protein is CASSPAGAPSYEQYF. CDR3 sequence (DNA): TGCGCCAGCAGCCCCGCCGGGGCCCCCTCCTACGAGCAGTACTTC. The chain is built from TRBV5-1 and TRBJ2-7; D may be TRBD1 or TRBD2 (5 bases each). This CDR3 contains 15 residues. V gave up 4 bases and J gave up 0 bases, with 14 bases separating them. Germline-derived CDR1 and CDR2 are SGHRS and YFSETQ.

The chain links TRBV19 to TRBJ1-2; D not resolved. Germline V gene data show CDR1 as LNHDA and CDR2 as SQIVND (reference sequence). Trimming removed 2 bases from V and 2 bases from J, with 0 bases in between. The CDR3 contains 11 residues. The CDR3 here is CASSINYGYTF. CDR3 bases: TGTGCCAGTAGTATAAACTATGGCTACACCTTC.

This clone appeared once. The rearrangement joins TRBV6-6 to TRBJ2-3; no reliable D call. The CDR3 runs to 14 residues. Germline V gene data show CDR1 as MNHNY and CDR2 as SVGAGI (reference sequence). The ends were cut back, 0 bases at V and 4 bases at J, with 8 bases in the middle. The CDR3 region has the DNA TGTGCCAGCAGTTACTCCATAGCTTCAGATACGCAGTATTTT. Amino acids: CASSYSIASDTQYF.